Listed here is a single TCR beta chain. This clonotype has a single count. Its antigen target is currently unknown. No quality values exist for individual bases; no much larger clone is one base distant. The source of the sample is a study of blood T cells in healthy people across ages (dated by TCRdb to between 2014 and 2017). Background for the entire study: Template switching captured roughly one uniquely barcoded TCR beta cDNA molecule per two T cells in model experiments. Using deep sequencing normalized with unique cDNA molecular identifiers, the study measured how TCR beta repertoire diversity changes with age. Four age groups were formed from the donors: young (average roughly 16 years), middle-aged (approximately 40), aged (more than 55) and long-lived (roughly 88). To avoid experimental bias, donors of different ages were distributed randomly across sequencing lanes. The study analyzed two additional independent replicas of 1 million unique cDNA reads from the same blood draw for two donors, one aged 18 to 30 and one aged 80 or older. General findings and caveats noted by the study authors: Since profiling was done on bulk unsorted PBMCs, naive and antigen-experienced compartments could not be conclusively compared. Estimates of total diversity based on one million sequenced T cells were regarded as lower bounds and as underestimates. The percentage of naive T cells measured by flow cytometry correlated strongly with observed TCR beta diversity. Donor CMV infection status was unknown, potentially confounding age-related changes in expanded clonotypes. As age increased, observed TCR beta diversity per million T cells dropped in a roughly linear way, and a significant reduction was already evident by age about 40. Compared with the aged group, more naive CD4+ T cells, fewer expanded clones and increased TCR diversity were shown by the long-lived group, suggesting age selection.

Libraries came from 5' RACE. Sequencing was performed on an Illumina HiSeq 2500. The second PCR ran for roughly 7 to 11 cycles and used a J-beta primer mix along with a sample-barcoded 5' primer. A template-switch 5' adaptor carrying 12 random nucleotides introduced a unique molecular identifier onto each TCR beta cDNA molecule. Each sample yielded at least 3 million CDR3-containing paired-end reads. First-strand cDNA was synthesized from all RNA with the Mint cDNA synthesis kit, primed by a TRBC-specific oligonucleotide. Following uracil-DNA glycosylase treatment, a first 18-cycle PCR with universal primers M1SS and BC2_uni_R was performed on all cDNA. The authors' analysis ran thus. Each sample was normalized by randomly selecting 1 million high-quality reads, each carrying a distinct molecular identifier. Reads with shared molecular identifiers were discarded instead of being binned into consensus sequences. MiTCR, with a Q25 quality threshold and the strictest error-elimination algorithm, was used for CDR3 identification, clonotype clustering and error correction. A nonparametric unseen species model with Euler transformation was used to estimate a lower bound on total TCR beta diversity. TCRdb reprocessed the public reads (quality trimming at Q25 with fastp, clone calling with MiXCR) and kept in-frame beta chains. Entries are consolidated by CDR3 protein sequence, retaining the most common genes and DNA. TCRdb's processing, not the authors' own work, is the source of the V and J calls. This sample gives 850,000 to 1,000,000 distinct CDR3 sequences in total; 48% of them show up just once. Together, the top ten hold around 15% of the sample.

From its cysteine to its phenylalanine, the CDR3 spans 16 amino acids. Only the CDR3 DNA stays, 48 bases, in frame from base 1. The germline V and J ends show losses of 4 bases and 5 bases respectively, and no gene match explains 6 bases of the junction. Looking up the germline V gene yields CDR1 LGHNA and CDR2 YNFKEQ. Systemically healthy Caucasian individuals from Russia, some 40 in total and aged about 6 to 90 years, were included as donors. Each donor gave about 11 milliliters of peripheral blood, drawn into EDTA-treated Vacutainer tubes. Ficoll-Paque density-gradient centrifugation was used to isolate PBMCs, with at least 6 million per sample. Total RNA, at least 6 micrograms per sample, was extracted from PBMCs with Trizol reagent. For every donor, an aliquot of PBMCs went through flow cytometry to measure the percentages of naive CD45RAhigh/CD27high T cells.

This chain is built from TRBV4-2 and TRBJ2-5; TRBD2 agrees with 14 junctional bases. Sequencing was done on a sample of blood. This TCR was sampled from a young man in good health. The CDR3: CASSPGTSGSWETQYF. The sequence in DNA is TGTGCCAGCAGCCCAGGGACTAGCGGGAGTTGGGAGACCCAGTACTTC.